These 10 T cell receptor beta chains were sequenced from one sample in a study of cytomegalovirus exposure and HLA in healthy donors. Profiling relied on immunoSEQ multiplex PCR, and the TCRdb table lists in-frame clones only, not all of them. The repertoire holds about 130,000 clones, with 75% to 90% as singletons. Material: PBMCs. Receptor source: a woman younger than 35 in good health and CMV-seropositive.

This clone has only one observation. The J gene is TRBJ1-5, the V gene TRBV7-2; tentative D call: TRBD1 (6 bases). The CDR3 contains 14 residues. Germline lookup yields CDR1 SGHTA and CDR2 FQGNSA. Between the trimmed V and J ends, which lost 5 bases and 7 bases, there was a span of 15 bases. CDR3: CASSMRTAAQPQHF. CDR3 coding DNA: TGTGCCAGCAGCATGCGGACAGCCGCCCAGCCCCAGCATTTT.

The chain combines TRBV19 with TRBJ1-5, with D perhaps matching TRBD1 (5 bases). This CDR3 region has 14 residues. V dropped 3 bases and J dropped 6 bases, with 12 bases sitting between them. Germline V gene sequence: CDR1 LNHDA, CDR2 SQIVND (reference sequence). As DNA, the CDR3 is TGTGCCAGTAGTATCTCTCAGGGTGGTCAGCCCCAGCATTTT. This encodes CASSISQGGQPQHF.

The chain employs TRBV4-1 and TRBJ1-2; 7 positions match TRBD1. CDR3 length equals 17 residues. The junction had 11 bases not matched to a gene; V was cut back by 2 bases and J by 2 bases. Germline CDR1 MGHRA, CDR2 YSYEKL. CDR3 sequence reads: CASSQRGRGRLNYGYTF. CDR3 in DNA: TGCGCCAGCAGCCAAAGGGGGCGAGGCAGACTAAACTATGGCTACACCTTC.

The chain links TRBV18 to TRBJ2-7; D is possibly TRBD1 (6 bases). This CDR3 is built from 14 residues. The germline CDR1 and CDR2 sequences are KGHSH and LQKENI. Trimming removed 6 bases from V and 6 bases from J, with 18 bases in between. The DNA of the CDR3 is TGTGCCAGCTCGCCGGCGGGCAGGGGCTCCGAGCAGTACTTC. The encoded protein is CASSPAGRGSEQYF.

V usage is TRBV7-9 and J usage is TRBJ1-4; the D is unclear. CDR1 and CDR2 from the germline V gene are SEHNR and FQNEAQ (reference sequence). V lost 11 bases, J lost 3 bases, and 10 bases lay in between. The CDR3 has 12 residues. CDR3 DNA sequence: TGTGCCGGAGGGTCGGCTAATGAAAAACTGTTTTTT. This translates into CAGGSANEKLFF.

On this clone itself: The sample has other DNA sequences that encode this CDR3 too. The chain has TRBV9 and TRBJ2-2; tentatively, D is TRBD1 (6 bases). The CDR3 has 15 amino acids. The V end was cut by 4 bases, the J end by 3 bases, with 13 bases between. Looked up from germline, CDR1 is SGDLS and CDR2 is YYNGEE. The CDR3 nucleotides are TGTGCCAGCAGCTTACAGGGTGCAGACACCGGGGAGCTGTTTTTT. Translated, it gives CASSLQGADTGELFF.

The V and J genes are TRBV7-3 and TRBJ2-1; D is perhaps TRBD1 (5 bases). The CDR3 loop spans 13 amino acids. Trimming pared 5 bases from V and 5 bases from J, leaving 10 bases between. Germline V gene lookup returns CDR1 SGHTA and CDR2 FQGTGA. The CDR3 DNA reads TGTGCCAGCAGCCTGACAGATAACAATGAGCAGTTCTTC. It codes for CASSLTDNNEQFF. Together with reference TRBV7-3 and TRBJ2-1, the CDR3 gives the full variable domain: GAGVSQTPSNKVTEKGKYVELRCDPISGHTALYWYRQSLGQGPEFLIYFQGTGAADDSGLPNDRFFAVRPEGSVSTLKIQRTERGDSAVYLCASSLTDNNEQFFGPGTRLTVL.

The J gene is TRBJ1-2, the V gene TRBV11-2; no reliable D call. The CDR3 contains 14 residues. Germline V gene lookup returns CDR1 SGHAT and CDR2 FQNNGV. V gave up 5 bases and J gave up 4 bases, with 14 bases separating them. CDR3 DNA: TGTGCCAGCAGCCTCAAGTCCCAGGCCTATGGCTACACCTTC. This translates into CASSLKSQAYGYTF.

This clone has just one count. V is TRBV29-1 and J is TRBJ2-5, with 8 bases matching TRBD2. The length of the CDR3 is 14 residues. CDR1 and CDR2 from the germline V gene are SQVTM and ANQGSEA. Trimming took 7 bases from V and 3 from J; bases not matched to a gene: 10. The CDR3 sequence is CSGGGQGGEETQYF. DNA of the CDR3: TGCAGCGGCGGGGGGCAGGGAGGGGAAGAGACCCAGTACTTC.

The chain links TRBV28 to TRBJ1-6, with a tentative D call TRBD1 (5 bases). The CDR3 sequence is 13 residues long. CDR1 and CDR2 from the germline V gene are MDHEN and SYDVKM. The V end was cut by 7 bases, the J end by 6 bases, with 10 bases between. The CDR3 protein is CASMGGSNSPLHF. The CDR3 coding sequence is TGTGCCAGCATGGGGGGAAGTAATTCACCCCTCCACTTT.